These 28 T cell receptor beta chains came from one sample sequenced in a study of early T cells in non-severe SARS-CoV-2 infection. TCRdb re-called the 5' RACE reads with MiXCR, one entry per CDR3 protein. This table holds approximately 58,000 distinct CDR3 sequences, approximately 6.2% found once. Material: whole blood. The receptor source for this set is an adult who was a healthcare worker with PCR-confirmed SARS-CoV-2 infection or an uninfected control (not recorded which).

V gene TRBV6-5 combines with J gene TRBJ1-6, with D maybe TRBD1 (6 bases). The germline CDR1 and CDR2 sequences are MNHEY and SVGAGI. Trimming stripped 8 bases from V and 7 bases from J, with 9 bases between. The CDR3 runs 12 residues. CDR3 nucleotide sequence: TGTGCCAGCGGACAGAGAAATTCACCCCTCCACTTT. Translated, it gives CASGQRNSPLHF.

The table lists this clonotype with a few counts. This rearrangement joins TRBV19 to TRBJ1-2; 10 positions agree with TRBD1. V was pared by 7 bases and J by 4 bases, with 6 bases of the junction left unmatched. The CDR3 sequence is 14 residues long. In germline, CDR1 is LNHDA, CDR2 SQIVND (reference sequence). CDR3 amino acids: CASTLDRGIYGYTF. DNA for the CDR3: TGTGCCAGTACTCTGGACAGGGGGATCTATGGCTACACCTTC.

This clonotype has a handful of counts. The chain recombines TRBV6-2 or TRBV6-3 with TRBJ1-2; D is undetermined. The CDR3 extends over 14 amino acids. Germline V gene sequence: CDR1 MNHEY, CDR2 SVGEGT. Trimming shortened V by 2 bases and J by 2 bases, and 9 bases separated the two germline ends. The CDR3 bases are TGTGCCAGCAGTTACGTGGGCCTGAACTATGGCTACACCTTC. This encodes CASSYVGLNYGYTF.

CDR3 residues: CASSNYLGGVDNEQFF. DNA of the CDR3: TGCGCCAGCAGCAACTACCTAGGAGGTGTCGACAATGAGCAGTTCTTC. The chain is built from TRBV4-3 and TRBJ2-1; maybe TRBD2 (5 bases). The germline gives CDR1 LGHNA, CDR2 YSLEER. The CDR3 is made up of 16 amino acids. V was shortened by 5 bases and J by 5 bases, with 19 bases between the two germline ends.

This clonotype came up many times. The rearrangement links TRBV30 to TRBJ1-1; maybe TRBD1 (6 bases). Germline CDR1 and CDR2: GTSNPN and SVGIG (reference sequence). V was clipped by 5 bases and J by 11 bases, with 18 bases between them. The CDR3 extends over 12 amino acids. The CDR3 sequence: CAWRPGGDLAFF. The CDR3 coding sequence is TGTGCCTGGCGACCGGGGGGCGATTTGGCTTTCTTT.

This sequence joins TRBV20-1 and TRBJ2-1; 7 positions agree with TRBD2. The CDR3 covers 16 residues. V was pared by 5 bases and J by 6 bases, with 16 bases of the junction left unmatched. In germline, CDR1 is DFQATT, CDR2 SNEGSKA (reference sequence). This chain's CDR3 is CSAGPKRGPGVNEQFF. As DNA, the CDR3 is TGCAGTGCTGGACCGAAGCGGGGCCCGGGGGTCAATGAGCAGTTCTTC.

This chain links TRBV6-6 with TRBJ2-7; D could derive from TRBD1 or TRBD2 (6 bases each). CDR1 and CDR2 from the germline V gene are MNHNY and SVGAGI (reference sequence). V was trimmed by 7 bases and J by 7 bases, leaving 23 bases between them. The CDR3 length is 15 residues. CDR3 in amino acids: CASNKGGPQGYEQYF. The CDR3 nucleotides read TGTGCCAGCAACAAAGGGGGGCCACAGGGCTATGAGCAGTACTTC.

This chain's CDR3 is CASSFGMSTEAFF. For the CDR3, the DNA is TGTGCCAGCAGTTTTGGAATGAGCACTGAAGCTTTCTTT. The genes are TRBV27 and TRBJ1-1; D remains unclear. The CDR3 runs to 13 residues. Germline V CDR1 and CDR2: MNHEY, SMNVEV (reference sequence). The V and J ends lost 3 bases and 4 bases respectively, with 9 bases between them.

The sample holds many counts of this clonotype. CDR3 sequence reads: CASSLRRVGDTEAFF. As DNA, the CDR3 is TGTGCCAGCAGCCTGAGGAGGGTGGGTGACACTGAAGCTTTCTTT. This chain connects TRBV5-6 to TRBJ1-1; D not certain. Germline CDR1 SGHDT, CDR2 YYEEEE. Trimming shortened V by 4 bases and J by 3 bases, and 16 bases separated the two germline ends. This CDR3 spans 15 amino acids. The full variable domain, completed using reference TRBV5-6 and TRBJ1-1, is DAGVTQSPTHLIKTRGQQVTLRCSPKSGHDTVSWYQQALGQGPQFIFQYYEEEERQRGNFPDRFSGHQFPNYSSELNVNALLLGDSALYLCASSLRRVGDTEAFFGQGTRLTVV.

The rearrangement uses TRBV7-2 and TRBJ2-7, with D possibly being TRBD2 (7 bases). Per germline, CDR1 SGHTA and CDR2 FQGNSA. This CDR3 contains 17 residues. Trimming took 4 bases from V and 0 from J, leaving 19 bases between them. CDR3 amino acids: CASSWGPRGGSSYEQYF. DNA for the CDR3: TGTGCCAGCAGCTGGGGGCCGCGGGGAGGGAGCTCCTACGAGCAGTACTTC.

The CDR3: CASSLQGVGTQYF. CDR3 coding DNA: TGTGCCAGCAGCTTACAGGGTGTGGGGACCCAGTACTTC. This chain connects TRBV5-6 to TRBJ2-5; D might be TRBD1 (6 bases). Germline V CDR1 and CDR2: SGHDT, YYEEEE. Trimming left V 2 bases short and J 7 bases short, with 12 bases between. The CDR3 contains 13 residues. Full variable domain (outside the CDR3, taken from reference TRBV5-6 and TRBJ2-5): DAGVTQSPTHLIKTRGQQVTLRCSPKSGHDTVSWYQQALGQGPQFIFQYYEEEERQRGNFPDRFSGHQFPNYSSELNVNALLLGDSALYLCASSLQGVGTQYFGPGTRLLVL.

The chain is built from TRBV18 and TRBJ2-1; 10 bases are shared with TRBD2. The CDR3 has 16 residues. V was pared by 3 bases and J by 0 bases, with 2 bases of the junction left unmatched. Germline V gives CDR1 KGHSH, CDR2 LQKENI. CDR3 amino acids: CASSPLAGGSYNEQFF. The CDR3 region has the DNA TGTGCCAGCTCACCCTTAGCGGGGGGCTCCTACAATGAGCAGTTCTTC.

With regard to this clonotype: Given a much more abundant clone one base away, this may be a read error. A read error is likely, as this CDR3 ends without the conserved phenylalanine or tryptophan. The chain combines TRBV7-2 with TRBJ2-7; 10 nucleotides agree with TRBD2. The CDR3 runs 17 residues. The V and J ends lost 1 base and 3 bases, in that order; junction bases with no gene match: 9. Germline CDR1 is SGHTA and CDR2 is FQGNSA. The CDR3 loop is CASSLGRTSGTLYEQYS. In DNA form, the CDR3 reads TGTGCCAGCAGCTTAGGTAGGACTAGCGGAACCCTCTACGAGCAGTACTCC.

This clonotype has ten or more counts. The V gene is TRBV2, the J gene TRBJ1-5, with TRBD1 identical over 7 bases. J was trimmed by 3 bases and V by 3 bases; bases with no gene match: 5. This CDR3 is 15 amino acids long. The germline gives CDR1 SNHLY, CDR2 FYNNEI. DNA of the CDR3: TGTGCCAGCAGTGAGGTGGACAGGTTCAATCAGCCCCAGCATTTT. Its translation is CASSEVDRFNQPQHF.

This clonotype showed up just a few times. DNA for the CDR3: TGTGCCAGCAGTTTAGATGCAACAGATGAGCAGTTCTTC. Translating it yields CASSLDATDEQFF. The chain recombines TRBV12-3 or TRBV12-4 with TRBJ2-1; D not certain. CDR3 size: 13 residues. Trimming took 1 base from V and 8 from J, leaving 9 bases between them.

This clonotype occurred a few times. The chain recombines TRBV10-3 with TRBJ2-2, with 8 bases aligning to TRBD1. This CDR3 is built from 14 residues. J was trimmed by 1 base and V by 8 bases; bases with no gene match: 3. Germline CDR1 is ENHRY and CDR2 is SYGVKD. CDR3 region: CAIAGTGNTGELFF. The CDR3 nucleotides are TGTGCCATCGCCGGGACAGGGAACACCGGGGAGCTGTTTTTT.

This clonotype appeared many times. The chain carries TRBV11-2 and TRBJ2-7, with 7 bases identical to TRBD2. The CDR3 is 17 residues long. The J segment lost 6 bases and the V segment lost 7 bases, leaving 21 bases of the junction unmatched. Germline V lookup: CDR1 SGHAT, CDR2 FQNNGV. The CDR3 region has the DNA TGTGCCAGCACCTACCAACCGGGGGGAGGGTCTTCTCTCGAGCAGTACTTC. It yields the protein CASTYQPGGGSSLEQYF. Based on the CDR3 plus reference TRBV11-2 and TRBJ2-7, the full variable domain is EAGVAQSPRYKIIEKRQSVAFWCNPISGHATLYWYQQILGQGPKLLIQFQNNGVVDDSQLPKDRFSAERLKGVDSTLKIQPAKLEDSAVYLCASTYQPGGGSSLEQYFGPGTRLTVT.

Ten or more counts support this clonotype. The rearrangement links TRBV5-1 to TRBJ1-1; D is unclear. V gave up 4 bases and J gave up 6 bases, with 16 bases separating them. Germline values: CDR1 SGHRS, CDR2 YFSETQ. The CDR3 totals 14 residues. As DNA, the CDR3 is TGCGCCAGCAGCCTCGATGGGTCGATACCTGAAGCTTTCTTT. It translates to CASSLDGSIPEAFF.

This clonotype was detected ten times or more. The chain recombines TRBV12-3 or TRBV12-4 with TRBJ1-3, with unresolved D. This CDR3 spans 12 amino acids. Deletions cut 3 bases from V and 8 bases from J, with 8 bases between. The CDR3 coding sequence is TGTGCCAGCAGTTTCTTTCCGGACACCATATATTTT. As protein: CASSFFPDTIYF.

Ten or more counts support this clonotype. The J gene is TRBJ1-1, the V gene TRBV5-5, with D uncertain. CDR1 SGHKS and CDR2 YYEKEE come from the germline V gene (reference sequence). V lost 1 base, J lost 2 bases, and 6 bases lay in between. CDR3 length: 13 residues. CDR3 nucleotide sequence: TGTGCCAGCAGCTTGTCAGCAAACACTGAAGCTTTCTTT. It translates to CASSLSANTEAFF.

This clonotype was recorded at least ten times. The chain carries TRBV11-2 and TRBJ2-1; a possible D gene is TRBD1 (6 bases). Trimming pared 6 bases from V and 4 bases from J, leaving 13 bases between. This CDR3 is built from 14 residues. Germline lookup yields CDR1 SGHAT and CDR2 FQNNGV. The CDR3 spells CASREPGVYNEQFF. CDR3 nucleotide sequence: TGTGCCAGCAGAGAGCCAGGGGTGTACAATGAGCAGTTCTTC.

A few counts support this clonotype. This chain uses TRBV7-9 with TRBJ2-7; D not certain. This CDR3 region has 11 residues. V was clipped by 3 bases and J by 5 bases, with 5 bases between them. Germline CDR1 reads SEHNR; CDR2 reads FQNEAQ (reference sequence). In DNA, the CDR3 is TGTGCCAGCAGCTTTATGGACGAGCAGTACTTC. Translated: CASSFMDEQYF.

This clonotype has ten or more counts. The CDR3 nucleotides read TGCAGTGCTAGAGAACACCGGGGGGCACAAGAGACCCAGTACTTC. Translation: CSAREHRGAQETQYF. The chain links TRBV20-1 to TRBJ2-5; D is possibly TRBD2 (7 bases). Germline-derived CDR1 and CDR2 are DFQATT and SNEGSKA (reference sequence). Trimming pared 0 bases from V and 2 bases from J, leaving 13 bases between. This CDR3 has 15 amino acids.

This clonotype occurred a few times. The chain recombines TRBV11-2 with TRBJ2-2; TRBD2 matches 7 bases. The CDR3 extends over 15 amino acids. The germline gives CDR1 SGHAT, CDR2 FQNNGV. Losses at the gene ends were 1 base for V and 5 bases for J; bases not matched to a gene: 4. CDR3 sequence (DNA): TGTGCCAGCAGCTTAGTCGTGCGGGGGACCGGGGAGCTGTTTTTT. Translating it yields CASSLVVRGTGELFF. The full variable domain, rest sourced from reference TRBV11-2 and TRBJ2-2, is EAGVAQSPRYKIIEKRQSVAFWCNPISGHATLYWYQQILGQGPKLLIQFQNNGVVDDSQLPKDRFSAERLKGVDSTLKIQPAKLEDSAVYLCASSLVVRGTGELFFGEGSRLTVL.

Ten or more counts support this clonotype. This rearrangement joins TRBV7-9 to TRBJ2-1; D possibly corresponds to TRBD1 (6 bases). The CDR3 spans 15 residues. V was trimmed by 5 bases and J by 9 bases, leaving 20 bases between them. Germline CDR1 is SEHNR and CDR2 is FQNEAQ (reference sequence). CDR3 in amino acids: CASSPGGTGFTEQFF. CDR3 DNA sequence: TGTGCCAGCAGCCCTGGGGGCACCGGGTTTACTGAGCAGTTCTTC.

This clonotype was detected many times. The gene calls are TRBV7-2 and TRBJ2-3, with TRBD1 as a possible D gene (5 bases). Germline V gives CDR1 SGHTA, CDR2 FQGNSA. Deletions cut 5 bases from V and 2 bases from J, with 14 bases between. The CDR3 covers 15 residues. The CDR3 DNA reads as TGTGCCAGCAGCCAGAAGGGGCTGTTCACAGATACGCAGTATTTT. Its protein product is CASSQKGLFTDTQYF.

This clonotype was detected ten times or more. The chain recombines TRBV9 with TRBJ1-6; D may be TRBD1 (6 bases). The V gene lost 4 bases and the J gene lost 9 bases, with 17 bases spanning the gap. Germline V gene lookup returns CDR1 SGDLS and CDR2 YYNGEE. The CDR3 loop spans 15 amino acids. The CDR3 bases are TGTGCCAGCAGCCTCCCCGACAGGCCCTCTTCACCCCTCCACTTT. Its translation: CASSLPDRPSSPLHF.

This clonotype was found many times. The V call is TRBV11-3, the J call TRBJ2-1; possible D gene TRBD2, 6 bases. V lost 2 bases and J lost 2, with 10 bases in between. The CDR3 has 15 amino acids. The germline CDR1 and CDR2 sequences are SGHNT and YENEEA. The DNA of the CDR3 is TGTGCCAGCAGCTTATCCGGAGGGACCTACAATGAGCAGTTCTTC. Residues: CASSLSGGTYNEQFF.